This entry lists 19 T cell receptor beta chains sequenced from one sample in a study of shared clonotypes between healthy human individuals. Produced via immunoSEQ multiplex PCR; TCRdb's table is partial and in-frame only. Of 950,000 to 1,100,000 clones detected, 75% to 80% appear once; the ten largest clones hold 0.6% to 0.7%. Input material: memory CD4+ T cells from PBMCs. Subset denoted: CD45RA-negative fraction. The receptor source for this set is a man between 18 and 35 years old in good health. Some clones in this sample may be carry-over from other donors' samples.

The rearrangement links TRBV7-2 to TRBJ2-1, with no clear D. The CDR3 sequence is 13 residues long. Germline CDR1 is SGHTA and CDR2 is FQGNSA. The germline V and J ends were trimmed by 0 bases and 10 bases, with 10 bases remaining between them. The CDR3 DNA follows: TGTGCCAGCAGCTTAGCGGGCCCCCGAGAGCAGTTCTTC. Its translation: CASSLAGPREQFF.

CDR3 sequence reads: CASRRTGDETQYF. CDR3 DNA: TGCGCCAGCAGACGGACAGGGGATGAGACCCAGTACTTC. The chain is built from TRBV5-1 and TRBJ2-5; 9 nucleotides match TRBD1. V was pared by 5 bases and J by 5 bases, with 4 bases of the junction left unmatched. Germline CDR1 is SGHRS and CDR2 is YFSETQ. This CDR3 comprises 13 residues.

V and J are TRBV28 and TRBJ2-3, with 10 bases that match TRBD2. The V and J ends lost 4 bases and 3 bases, in that order; junction bases with no gene match: 7. Germline loops: CDR1 MDHEN, CDR2 SYDVKM. There are 16 residues in the CDR3. This chain's CDR3 is CASSSLAGGMTDTQYF. For the CDR3, the DNA is TGTGCCAGCAGTTCCTTAGCGGGAGGCATGACAGATACGCAGTATTTT.

The V and J genes are TRBV9 and TRBJ1-2; tentatively, D is TRBD1 (6 bases). CDR1 and CDR2 (germline): SGDLS, YYNGEE. The V gene lost 3 bases and the J gene lost 5 bases, with 17 bases spanning the gap. This CDR3 contains 15 residues. The CDR3 loop reads CASSGERGAPYGYTF. The CDR3 nucleotides are TGTGCCAGCAGCGGAGAAAGGGGGGCACCATATGGCTACACCTTC.

This clone was found many times. The identical CDR3 is also encoded by other nucleotide sequences in the sample. V usage is TRBV7-3 and J usage is TRBJ1-1, with no clear D. Germline values: CDR1 SGHTA, CDR2 FQGTGA. V lost 5 bases to trimming and J lost 2 bases, with 9 bases between them. There are 13 residues in the CDR3. Here the CDR3 reads CASSPRLNTEAFF. The CDR3, as DNA: TGTGCCAGCAGCCCCCGTTTAAACACTGAAGCTTTCTTT.

The chain links TRBV2 to TRBJ1-2, with D possibly matching TRBD1 (6 bases). The CDR3 spans 13 residues. Between the trimmed V and J ends, which lost 3 bases and 3 bases, there was a span of 8 bases. The germline V gene has CDR1 SNHLY and CDR2 FYNNEI. This chain's CDR3 is CASSETGDYGYTF. CDR3 sequence (DNA): TGTGCCAGCAGTGAGACAGGAGACTATGGCTACACCTTC.

The V gene is TRBV4-2, the J gene TRBJ2-7; D is undetermined. Germline-derived CDR1 and CDR2 are LGHNA and YNFKEQ. The CDR3 has 13 amino acids. With 0 bases removed from V and 6 bases from J, the gap between germline ends came to 9 bases. CDR3 region: CASSQEGIVEQYF. The DNA for the CDR3 is TGTGCCAGCAGCCAAGAGGGGATCGTCGAGCAGTACTTC.

This clone was detected ten times or more. This rearrangement joins TRBV10-3 to TRBJ1-5, with D possibly being TRBD1 (6 bases). CDR3 length: 15 amino acids. Germline V gene lookup returns CDR1 ENHRY and CDR2 SYGVKD. V dropped 3 bases and J dropped 4 bases, with 13 bases sitting between them. This CDR3 is CAISDVGGPNQPQHF. As DNA, the CDR3 is TGTGCCATCAGTGATGTCGGGGGCCCAAATCAGCCCCAGCATTTT.

The chain is built from TRBV6-1 and TRBJ1-4, with unresolved D. This CDR3 is built from 13 residues. The germline gives CDR1 MNHNS, CDR2 SASEGT. V gave up 6 bases and J gave up 8 bases, with 13 bases separating them. The CDR3 is CASRGRQEEKLFF. The CDR3 nucleotides are TGTGCCAGCAGGGGTCGCCAGGAGGAAAAACTGTTTTTT.

The rearrangement links TRBV7-8 to TRBJ1-1; D remains ambiguous. The V end lost 6 bases, the J end lost 1 base, and 12 bases lay between the germline ends. The CDR3 covers 14 residues. Germline assignment: CDR1 SGHVS and CDR2 FQNEAQ. CDR3 coding DNA: TGTGCCAGCAGTCGAAGGATAGGGAACACTGAAGCTTTCTTT. Translation: CASSRRIGNTEAFF.

The chain is built from TRBV7-3 and TRBJ2-3; D ambiguous. Trimming left V 1 base short and J 10 bases short, with 9 bases between. This CDR3 has 12 residues. Germline V gene lookup returns CDR1 SGHTA and CDR2 FQGTGA. In DNA form, the CDR3 reads TGTGCCAGCAGCTTAAGGTCCGGTCCGCAGTATTTT. This encodes CASSLRSGPQYF.

This clone appeared once. The chain joins TRBV7-2 to TRBJ1-2; 7 bases fit TRBD1. The V gene end was trimmed by 5 bases and the J gene end by 4 bases; junction bases not matched to a gene: 7. Germline-derived CDR1 and CDR2 are SGHTA and FQGNSA. This CDR3 has 14 residues. The CDR3 is CASSRDSKVYGYTF. The DNA for the CDR3 is TGTGCCAGCAGCCGGGACAGCAAGGTCTATGGCTACACCTTC.

The chain uses TRBV30 and TRBJ2-1, with 9 bases aligning to TRBD1. The CDR3 length is 14 residues. Looked up from germline, CDR1 is GTSNPN and CDR2 is SVGIG (reference sequence). V was pared by 0 bases and J by 13 bases, with 10 bases of the junction left unmatched. CDR3 region: CAWSVLGTGTTQFF. The CDR3 DNA follows: TGTGCCTGGAGTGTACTGGGGACAGGGACCACTCAGTTCTTC.

Details on this clone: It may be a read error: a sequence one base away is much more abundant. The chain combines TRBV13 with TRBJ1-1; D unclear. Between the trimmed V and J ends, which lost 1 base and 0 bases, there was a span of 3 bases. Per the germline V gene, CDR1 is PRHDT and CDR2 is FYEKMQ (reference sequence). CDR3 length equals 13 residues. The CDR3 DNA is TGTGCCAGCAGCTTAGATATGAACACTGAAGCTTTCTTT. Its translation is CASSLDMNTEAFF.

This clone was observed a handful of times. V usage is TRBV9 and J usage is TRBJ1-1; TRBD1 matches 8 bases. The CDR3 sequence is 14 residues long. Germline CDR1 and CDR2: SGDLS and YYNGEE. The trim removed 4 bases at V and 7 bases at J, leaving 9 bases unmatched. The CDR3 DNA reads as TGTGCCAGCAGCATTCAGGGGGCGCCGAATGAAGCTTTCTTT. Its translation is CASSIQGAPNEAFF.

In this sample, this clone turned up once. The chain couples TRBV5-1 to TRBJ2-2; tentative D call: TRBD1 (6 bases). Germline V CDR1 and CDR2: SGHRS, YFSETQ. This CDR3 is 17 amino acids long. Trimming removed 2 bases at V and 6 bases at J, with 20 bases between. Here the CDR3 DNA reads TGCGCCAGCAGCTTTCTTTTCGAGGCAGGGGTCGCCGGGGAGCTGTTTTTT. Its translation: CASSFLFEAGVAGELFF.

This clone was seen a handful of times. The chain couples TRBV28 to TRBJ1-1, with D maybe TRBD1 (6 bases). Looked up from germline, CDR1 is MDHEN and CDR2 is SYDVKM. The length of the CDR3 is 17 residues. The V end lost 4 bases, the J end lost 4 bases, and 22 bases lay between the germline ends. CDR3 DNA: TGTGCCAGCAGTTCGTACCAGGGGTTCACCTTCTCCACTGAAGCTTTCTTT. Protein product: CASSSYQGFTFSTEAFF.

This clone was counted many times. The chain employs TRBV25-1 and TRBJ2-5, with 14 bases that match TRBD2. V trimming: 11 bases; J trimming: 3 bases; junction bases outside the gene matches: 5. CDR1 and CDR2 (germline): MGHDK, SYGVNS. The CDR3 length is 14 residues. The CDR3 loop reads CASRLAGGKETQYF. CDR3 nucleotide sequence: TGTGCCTCACGACTAGCGGGAGGGAAAGAGACCCAGTACTTC. Full variable domain (missing parts from reference TRBV25-1 and TRBJ2-5): EADIYQTPRYLVIGTGKKITLECSQTMGHDKMYWYQQDPGMELHLIHYSYGVNSTEKGDLSSESTVSRIRTEHFPLTLESARPSHTSQYLCASRLAGGKETQYFGPGTRLLVL.

V gene TRBV28 combines with J gene TRBJ2-3; 13 bases agree with TRBD2. The germline gives CDR1 MDHEN, CDR2 SYDVKM. The CDR3 runs to 16 residues. Trimming removed 5 bases from V and 5 bases from J; junction bases left unmatched: 7. The DNA of the CDR3 is TGTGCCAGCAGTCCAGGACTAGCGGGAGTAAGAGATACGCAGTATTTT. As protein: CASSPGLAGVRDTQYF.